The 5 T cell receptor beta chains below come from one sample, sequenced in a study of blood T cell repertoires in COVID-19. Clones were sequenced by immunoSEQ multiplex PCR, and TCRdb holds only the in-frame ones, with some missing. This sample has 40,000 to 60,000 clones, with around 65% found just once. Sample: peripheral blood. The receptors come from a woman in her 70s with acute or convalescent COVID-19.

CDR3 bases: TGTGCCAGCACTCCCCGGGACTACGGGAGTGAAAAACTGTTTTTT. Translating gives CASTPRDYGSEKLFF. The V gene is TRBV28, the J gene TRBJ1-4; TRBD1 might be the D (5 bases). The CDR3 consists of 15 residues. CDR1 MDHEN and CDR2 SYDVKM come from the germline V gene. V lost 7 bases to trimming and J lost 7 bases, with 19 bases between them.

The V gene is TRBV9, the J gene TRBJ2-1; no definite D call. Per the germline V gene, CDR1 is SGDLS and CDR2 is YYNGEE. The CDR3 spans 13 residues. V was clipped by 0 bases and J by 7 bases, with 8 bases between them. CDR3 DNA sequence: TGTGCCAGCAGCGTAGGGGCTTATAATGAGCAGTTCTTC. Translating it yields CASSVGAYNEQFF. Full variable domain (missing parts from reference TRBV9 and TRBJ2-1): DSGVTQTPKHLITATGQRVTLRCSPRSGDLSVYWYQQSLDQGLQFLIQYYNGEERAKGNILERFSAQQFPDLHSELNLSSLELGDSALYFCASSVGAYNEQFFGPGTRLTVL.

This clone showed up just a few times. The V call is TRBV11-2, the J call TRBJ2-7; 8 bases align to TRBD1. Unmatched junction bases numbered 3, after V lost 1 base and J lost 4 bases. CDR3 length: 14 residues. Germline V lookup: CDR1 SGHAT, CDR2 FQNNGV. CDR3 sequence: CASSLGQGAYEQYF. CDR3 bases: TGTGCCAGCAGCTTAGGTCAGGGGGCTTACGAGCAGTACTTC.

This clone has more than one count but fewer than ten. The CDR3 protein is CATSDSQGLNYGYTF. In DNA, the CDR3 is TGTGCCACCAGTGATTCCCAGGGTCTTAACTATGGCTACACCTTC. This chain joins TRBV24-1 and TRBJ1-2, with D tentatively TRBD1 (5 bases). This CDR3 region has 15 residues. The germline V gene has CDR1 KGHDR and CDR2 SFDVKD. V shed 2 bases and J shed 1 base, with 10 bases lying between them.

The gene calls are TRBV19 and TRBJ2-7, with 9 bases matching TRBD1. The junction had 7 bases not matched to a gene; V was cut back by 6 bases and J by 7 bases. The CDR3 extends over 13 amino acids. Germline V gene lookup returns CDR1 LNHDA and CDR2 SQIVND (reference sequence). CDR3 region: CASSGTGFKEQYF. CDR3 DNA: TGTGCCAGTAGCGGGACAGGGTTTAAAGAGCAGTACTTC.